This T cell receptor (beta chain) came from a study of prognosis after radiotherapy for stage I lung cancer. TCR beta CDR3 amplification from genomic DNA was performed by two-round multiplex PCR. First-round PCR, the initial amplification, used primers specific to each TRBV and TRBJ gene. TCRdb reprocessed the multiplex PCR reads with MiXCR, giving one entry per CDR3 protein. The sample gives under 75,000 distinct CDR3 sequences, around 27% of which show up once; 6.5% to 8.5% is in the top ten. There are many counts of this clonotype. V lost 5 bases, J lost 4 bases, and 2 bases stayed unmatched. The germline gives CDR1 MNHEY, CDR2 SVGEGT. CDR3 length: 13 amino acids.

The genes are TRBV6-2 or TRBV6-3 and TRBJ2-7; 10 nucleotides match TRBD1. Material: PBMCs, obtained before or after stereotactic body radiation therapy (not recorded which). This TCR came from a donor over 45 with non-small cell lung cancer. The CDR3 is CASSEDRGYEQYF. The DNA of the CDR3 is TGTGCCAGCAGTGAGGACAGGGGGTACGAGCAGTACTTC.